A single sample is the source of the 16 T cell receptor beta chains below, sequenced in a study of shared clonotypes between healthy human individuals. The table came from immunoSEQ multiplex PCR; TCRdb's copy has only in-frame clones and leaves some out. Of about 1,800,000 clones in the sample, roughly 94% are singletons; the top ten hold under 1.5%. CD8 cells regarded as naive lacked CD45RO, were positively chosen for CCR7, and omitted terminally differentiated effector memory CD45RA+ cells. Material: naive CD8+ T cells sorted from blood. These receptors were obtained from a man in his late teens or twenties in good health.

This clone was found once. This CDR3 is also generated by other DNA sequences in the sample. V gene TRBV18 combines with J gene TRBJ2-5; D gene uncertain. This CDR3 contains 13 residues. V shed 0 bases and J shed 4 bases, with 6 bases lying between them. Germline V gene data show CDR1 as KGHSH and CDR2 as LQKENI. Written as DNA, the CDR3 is TGTGCCAGCTCACCACCCCTGGGAGAGACCCAGTACTTC. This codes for CASSPPLGETQYF.

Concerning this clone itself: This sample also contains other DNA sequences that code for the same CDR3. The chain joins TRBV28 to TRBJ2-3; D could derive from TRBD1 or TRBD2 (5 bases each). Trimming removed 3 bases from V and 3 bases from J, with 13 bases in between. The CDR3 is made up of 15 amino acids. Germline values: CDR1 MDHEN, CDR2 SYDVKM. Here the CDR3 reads CASSFGTLSTDTQYF. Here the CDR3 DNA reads TGTGCCAGCAGTTTCGGGACCTTATCTACAGATACGCAGTATTTT.

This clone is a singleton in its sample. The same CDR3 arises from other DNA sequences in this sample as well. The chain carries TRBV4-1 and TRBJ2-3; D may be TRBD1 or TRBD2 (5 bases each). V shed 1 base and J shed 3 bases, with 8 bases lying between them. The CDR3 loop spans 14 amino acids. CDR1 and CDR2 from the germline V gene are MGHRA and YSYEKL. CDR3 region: CASSQGGSTDTQYF. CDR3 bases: TGCGCCAGCAGCCAAGGGGGGAGTACAGATACGCAGTATTTT.

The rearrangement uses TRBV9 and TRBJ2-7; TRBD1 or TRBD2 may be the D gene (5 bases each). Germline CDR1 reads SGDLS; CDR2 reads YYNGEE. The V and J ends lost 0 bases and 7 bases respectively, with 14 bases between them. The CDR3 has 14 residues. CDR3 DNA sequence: TGTGCCAGCAGCGTAGAACCCGGGGCGGGTGAGCAGTACTTC. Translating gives CASSVEPGAGEQYF.

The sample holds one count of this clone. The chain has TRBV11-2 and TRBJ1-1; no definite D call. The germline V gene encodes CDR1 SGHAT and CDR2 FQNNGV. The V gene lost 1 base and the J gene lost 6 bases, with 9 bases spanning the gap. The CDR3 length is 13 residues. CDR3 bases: TGTGCCAGCAGCTTAGGCTTGACCCCTGAAGCTTTCTTT. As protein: CASSLGLTPEAFF.

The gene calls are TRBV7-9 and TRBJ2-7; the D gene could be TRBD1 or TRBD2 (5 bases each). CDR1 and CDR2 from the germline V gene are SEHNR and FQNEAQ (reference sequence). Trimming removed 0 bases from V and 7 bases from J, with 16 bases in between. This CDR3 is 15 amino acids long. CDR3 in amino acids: CASSLAQGARGEQYF. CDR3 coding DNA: TGTGCCAGCAGCTTAGCCCAGGGAGCTAGGGGAGAGCAGTACTTC. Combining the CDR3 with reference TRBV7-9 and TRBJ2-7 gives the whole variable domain DTGVSQNPRHKITKRGQNVTFRCDPISEHNRLYWYRQTLGQGPEFLTYFQNEAQLEKSRLLSDRFSAERPKGSFSTLEIQRTEQGDSAMYLCASSLAQGARGEQYFGPGTRLTVT.

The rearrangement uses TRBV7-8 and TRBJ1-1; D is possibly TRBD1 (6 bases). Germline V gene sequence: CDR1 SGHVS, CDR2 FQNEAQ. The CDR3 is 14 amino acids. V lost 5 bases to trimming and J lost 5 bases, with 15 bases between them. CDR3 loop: CASSLRTVVTEAFF. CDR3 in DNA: TGTGCCAGCAGCCTTCGGACAGTCGTGACTGAAGCTTTCTTT.

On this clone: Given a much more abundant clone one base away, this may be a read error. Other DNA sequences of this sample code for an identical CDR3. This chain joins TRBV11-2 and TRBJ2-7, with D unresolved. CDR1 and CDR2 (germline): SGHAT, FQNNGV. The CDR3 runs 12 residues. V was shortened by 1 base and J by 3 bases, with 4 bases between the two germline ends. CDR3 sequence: CASSLVVYEQYF. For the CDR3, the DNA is TGTGCCAGCAGCTTAGTGGTCTACGAGCAGTACTTC.

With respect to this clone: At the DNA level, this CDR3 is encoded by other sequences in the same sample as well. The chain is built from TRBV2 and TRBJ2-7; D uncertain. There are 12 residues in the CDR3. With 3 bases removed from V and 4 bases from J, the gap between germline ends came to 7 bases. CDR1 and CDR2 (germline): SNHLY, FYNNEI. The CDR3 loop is CASSDFSYEQYF. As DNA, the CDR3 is TGTGCCAGCAGTGACTTCTCTTACGAGCAGTACTTC.

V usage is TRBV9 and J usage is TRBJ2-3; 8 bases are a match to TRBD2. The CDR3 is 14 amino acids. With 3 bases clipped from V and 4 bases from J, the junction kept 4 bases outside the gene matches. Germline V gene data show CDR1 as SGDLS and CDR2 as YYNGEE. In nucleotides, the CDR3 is TGTGCCAGCAGCGGACCCGGGGGGGCAGATACGCAGTATTTT. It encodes CASSGPGGADTQYF.

The CDR3, as DNA: TGTGCCAGTAGCAAGGGTCCTAACACTGAAGCTTTCTTT. It codes for CASSKGPNTEAFF. The V and J genes are TRBV19 and TRBJ1-1; no clear D gene. The germline gives CDR1 LNHDA, CDR2 SQIVND (reference sequence). Trimming took 6 bases from V and 2 from J, leaving 10 bases between them. The CDR3 length is 13 residues.

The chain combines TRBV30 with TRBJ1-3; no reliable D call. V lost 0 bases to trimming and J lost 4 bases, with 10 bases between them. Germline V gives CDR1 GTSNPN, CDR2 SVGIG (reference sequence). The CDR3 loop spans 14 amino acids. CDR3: CAWSVGGMGNTIYF. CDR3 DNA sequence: TGTGCCTGGAGTGTAGGAGGAATGGGAAACACCATATATTTT.

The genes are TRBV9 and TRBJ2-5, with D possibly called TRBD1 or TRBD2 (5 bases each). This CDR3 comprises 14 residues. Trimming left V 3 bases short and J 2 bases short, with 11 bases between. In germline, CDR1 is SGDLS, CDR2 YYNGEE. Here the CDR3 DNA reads TGTGCCAGCAGCGGGGGGAGCGCTCAAGAGACCCAGTACTTC. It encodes CASSGGSAQETQYF.

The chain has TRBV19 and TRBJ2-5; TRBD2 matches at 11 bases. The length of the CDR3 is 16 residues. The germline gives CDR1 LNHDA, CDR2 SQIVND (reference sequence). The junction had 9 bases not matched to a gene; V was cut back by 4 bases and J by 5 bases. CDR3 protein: CASSTLLAGVGETQYF. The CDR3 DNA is TGTGCCAGTAGTACCCTACTAGCGGGGGTAGGTGAGACCCAGTACTTC.

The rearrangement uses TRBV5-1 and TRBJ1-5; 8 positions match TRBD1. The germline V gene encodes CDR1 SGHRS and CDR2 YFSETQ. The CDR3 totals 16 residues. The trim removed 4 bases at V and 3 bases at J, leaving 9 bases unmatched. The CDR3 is CASSPGTGGVNQPQHF. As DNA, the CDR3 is TGCGCCAGCAGCCCCGGGACAGGAGGTGTCAATCAGCCCCAGCATTTT.

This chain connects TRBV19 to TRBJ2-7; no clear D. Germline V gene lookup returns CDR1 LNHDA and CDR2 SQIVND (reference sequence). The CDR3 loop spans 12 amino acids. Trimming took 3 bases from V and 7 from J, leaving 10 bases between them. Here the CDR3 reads CASSMYKGEQYF. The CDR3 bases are TGTGCCAGTAGTATGTATAAGGGAGAGCAGTACTTC.